These T cell receptor beta chains were read from a single sample in a study of blood T cell repertoires in COVID-19. Sequencing used immunoSEQ multiplex PCR; TCRdb keeps in-frame clones, though not all of them. The data show 110,000 or so clones, about nine tenths seen once. The material sequenced was peripheral blood. Receptor source: a human donor in a cohort sampled during active COVID-19. Both conserved end residues are part of each CDR3. A D gene is named only where the DNA matches it firmly. Size is omitted from some rows. Given values are once, few, many or a class for expanded clones.

TRBJ1-2 | 14 | TRBV9 | TRBD1 | . | TGTGCCAGCAGCCCAGGACAGGGACTCTATGGCTACACCTTC | CASSPGQGLYGYTF
TRBJ2-7 | 15 | TRBV19 | TRBD2 | . | TGTGCCAGTAGTGGCCAAAGCGGGAGAGAGTACGAGCAGTACTTC | CASSGQSGREYEQYF
TRBJ2-1 | 17 | TRBV4-1 | TRBD2 | . | TGCGCCAGCAGCCTTAGGAGTAGCGGGAGGCCCCGCCCAGAGCAGTTCTTC | CASSLRSSGRPRPEQFF
TRBJ2-1 | 15 | TRBV2 | TRBD2 | . | TGTGCCAGCAGCTCCTTTGGGACTAGCGGGAGTGAGCAGTTCTTC | CASSSFGTSGSEQFF
TRBJ2-3 | 16 | TRBV19 | TRBD2 | few | TGTGCCAGTAGTAAGGGACTAGCGGGACGAACAGATACGCAGTATTTT | CASSKGLAGRTDTQYF
TRBJ1-3 | 14 | TRBV28 | . | . | TGTGCCAGCAGTCCCGATAGCTCTGGAAACACCATATATTTT | CASSPDSSGNTIYF
TRBJ2-5 | 15 | TRBV19 | . | . | TGTGCCAGTAGTCTCCAGGGCCAGTACCAAGAGACCCAGTACTTC | CASSLQGQYQETQYF
TRBJ1-3 | 16 | TRBV5-6 | TRBD1 | . | TGTGCCAGCAGCAAGTTAGACAGGGCTTTTGGAAACACCATATATTTT | CASSKLDRAFGNTIYF
TRBJ1-2 | 12 | TRBV6-5 | TRBD1 | . | TGTGCCAGCAGGGGACAGCACTATGGCTACACCTTC | CASRGQHYGYTF
TRBJ2-7 | 15 | TRBV28 | TRBD1 | . | TGTGCCAGCAGTGGGGGGACAGGGATTTTCTACGAGCAGTACTTC | CASSGGTGIFYEQYF
TRBJ2-5 | 14 | TRBV7-9 | TRBD1 | . | TGTGCCAGCAGCATCGACAGGGGTAAGGAGACCCAGTACTTC | CASSIDRGKETQYF
TRBJ1-2 | 15 | TRBV28 | TRBD1 | . | TGTGCCAGCAGTTTAGTGGGACAGGCTAACTATGGCTACACCTTC | CASSLVGQANYGYTF
TRBJ2-3 | 16 | TRBV10-1 | TRBD2 | . | TGCGCCAGCAGTGACCAGCCTAGCGGGAGTACAGATACGCAGTATTTT | CASSDQPSGSTDTQYF
TRBJ2-5 | 15 | TRBV24-1 | . | once | TGTGCCACCAGTGACCAAAACAGGGATCAAGAGACCCAGTACTTC | CATSDQNRDQETQYF
TRBJ2-7 | 13 | TRBV9 | . | . | TGTGCCAGCAGCGTCCAGCCTAGACAGGAGCAGTACTTC | CASSVQPRQEQYF
TRBJ1-5 | 13 | TRBV5-1 | . | . | TGCGCCAGCAGCTTAGAAGCGGCGGGGCCCCAGCATTTT | CASSLEAAGPQHF
TRBJ1-5 | 14 | TRBV11-2 | . | . | TGTGCCAGCAGCTTACGGGGTTACAATCAGCCCCAGCATTTT | CASSLRGYNQPQHF
TRBJ1-2 | 15 | TRBV19 | TRBD1 | few | TGTGCCAGTAGTGGCCGGGACAGGGGGAACTATGGCTACACCTTC | CASSGRDRGNYGYTF
TRBJ2-3 | 11 | TRBV30 | . | . | TGTGCCTGGACCTACAGAGATACGCAGTATTTT | CAWTYRDTQYF